This paragraph reports one T cell receptor (beta chain). The CDR3 is 13 amino acids. CDR1 and CDR2 (germline): SEHNR, FQNEAQ (reference sequence). V shed 5 bases and J shed 2 bases, with 9 bases lying between them. This entry belongs to a study of T cell changes during pregnancy in multiple sclerosis. The table came from immunoSEQ multiplex PCR; TCRdb's copy has only in-frame clones and leaves some out. The repertoire holds about 69,000 clones, with roughly nine tenths as singletons. The sample was CD4+ T cells from peripheral blood mononuclear cells, taken in the third trimester of pregnancy. The TCR was taken from a female donor in good health, enrolled as a control in a pregnancy study. The V and J genes are TRBV7-9 and TRBJ1-2; D call uncertain. The CDR3 loop is CASSTEQNYGYTF. CDR3 DNA sequence: TGTGCCAGCAGCACGGAACAGAACTATGGCTACACCTTC.